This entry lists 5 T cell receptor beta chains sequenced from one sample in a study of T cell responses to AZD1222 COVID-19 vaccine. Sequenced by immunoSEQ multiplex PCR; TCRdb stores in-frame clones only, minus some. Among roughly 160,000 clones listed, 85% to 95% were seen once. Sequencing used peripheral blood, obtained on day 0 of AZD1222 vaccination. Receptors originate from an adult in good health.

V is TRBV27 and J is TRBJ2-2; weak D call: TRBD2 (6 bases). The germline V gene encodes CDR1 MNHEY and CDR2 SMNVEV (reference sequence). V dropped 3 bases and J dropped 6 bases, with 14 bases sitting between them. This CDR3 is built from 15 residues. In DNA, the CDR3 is TGTGCCAGCAGTTTTGGGACTCTTCCCCCCGGGGAGCTGTTTTTT. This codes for CASSFGTLPPGELFF.

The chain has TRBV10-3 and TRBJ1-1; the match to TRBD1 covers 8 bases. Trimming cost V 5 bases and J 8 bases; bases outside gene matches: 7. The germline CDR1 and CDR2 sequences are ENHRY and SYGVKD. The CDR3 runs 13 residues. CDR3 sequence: CAISKDRAAEAFF. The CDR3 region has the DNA TGTGCCATCAGTAAGGACAGGGCAGCCGAAGCTTTCTTT.

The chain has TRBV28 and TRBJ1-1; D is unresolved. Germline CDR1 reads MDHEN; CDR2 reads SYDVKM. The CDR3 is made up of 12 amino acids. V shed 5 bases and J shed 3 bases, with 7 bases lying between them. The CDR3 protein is CASSKRDTEAFF. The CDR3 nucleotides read TGTGCCAGCAGTAAGAGGGACACTGAAGCTTTCTTT. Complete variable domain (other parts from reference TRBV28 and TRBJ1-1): DVKVTQSSRYLVKRTGEKVFLECVQDMDHENMFWYRQDPGLGLRLIYFSYDVKMKEKGDIPEGYSVSREKKERFSLILESASTNQTSMYLCASSKRDTEAFFGQGTRLTVV.

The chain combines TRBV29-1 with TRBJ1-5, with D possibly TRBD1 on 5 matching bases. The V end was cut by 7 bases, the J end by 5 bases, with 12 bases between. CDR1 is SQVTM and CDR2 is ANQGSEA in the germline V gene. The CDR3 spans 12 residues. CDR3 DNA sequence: TGCAGCGCCGGGACTGCCGATCAGCCCCAGCATTTT. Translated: CSAGTADQPQHF. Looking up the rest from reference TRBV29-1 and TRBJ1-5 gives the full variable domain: SAVISQKPSRDICQRGTSLTIQCQVDSQVTMMFWYRQQPGQSLTLIATANQGSEATYESGFVIDKFPISRPNLTFSTLTVSNMSPEDSSIYLCSAGTADQPQHFGDGTRLSIL.

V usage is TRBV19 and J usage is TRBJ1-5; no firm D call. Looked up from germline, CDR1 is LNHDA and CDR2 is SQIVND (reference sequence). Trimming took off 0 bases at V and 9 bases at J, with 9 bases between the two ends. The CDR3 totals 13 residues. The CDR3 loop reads CASSIDLRWPQHF. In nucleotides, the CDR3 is TGTGCCAGTAGTATAGATCTTAGGTGGCCCCAGCATTTT.